This entry lists 24 T cell receptor beta chains sequenced from one sample in a study of T cells after yellow fever vaccination. One entry per CDR3 protein results from TCRdb running MiXCR on the 5' RACE reads. The data show 250,000 to 300,000 distinct CDR3 sequences, roughly 4.8% seen once. The sample was CD4+ T cells sorted from PBMCs, taken on the day of the yellow fever booster vaccination. All receptors come from a man aged 18 to 35 who received the YFV17D yellow fever vaccine.

CDR3 sequence reads: CASSSQGIGELFF. As DNA, the CDR3 is TGTGCCAGCAGCTCTCAGGGTATCGGGGAGCTGTTTTTT. The V gene is TRBV7-3, the J gene TRBJ2-2; weak D call: TRBD1 (5 bases). Germline loops: CDR1 SGHTA, CDR2 FQGTGA. V lost 4 bases and J lost 7, with 10 bases in between. CDR3 length: 13 residues.

CDR3 coding DNA: TGTGCCAGCAGTTACTCGAAGACAGCCCGAGATACGCAGTATTTT. Amino acid sequence: CASSYSKTARDTQYF. The chain uses TRBV6-5 and TRBJ2-3, with a weak D call TRBD1 (5 bases). From germline, CDR1 is MNHEY and CDR2 SVGAGI. This CDR3 has 15 residues. V was trimmed by 0 bases and J by 5 bases, leaving 12 bases between them.

This clonotype was observed a few times. J is TRBJ1-3 and V is TRBV6-5; D perhaps matches TRBD1 (6 bases). The CDR3 totals 13 residues. The V gene lost 6 bases and the J gene lost 5 bases, with 11 bases spanning the gap. Germline V gene sequence: CDR1 MNHEY, CDR2 SVGAGI. The CDR3 here is CASSQTGRNTIYF. The DNA for the CDR3 is TGTGCCAGCAGCCAAACAGGGAGAAACACCATATATTTT.

This clonotype was seen more than once but under ten times. The chain couples TRBV7-8 to TRBJ1-4; D remains ambiguous. This CDR3 is 15 amino acids long. The germline gives CDR1 SGHVS, CDR2 FQNEAQ. Trimming took 2 bases from V and 7 from J, leaving 14 bases between them. CDR3 protein: CASSLRRAFGEKLFF. The CDR3 coding sequence is TGTGCCAGCAGCTTAAGACGTGCCTTTGGTGAAAAACTGTTTTTT.

The chain employs TRBV5-1 and TRBJ1-5, with no clear D. The germline V gene has CDR1 SGHRS and CDR2 YFSETQ. V lost 4 bases, J lost 0 bases, and 14 bases lay in between. CDR3 size: 16 residues. CDR3 bases: TGCGCCAGCAGCAAGGACCGAGAAGATAGCAATCAGCCCCAGCATTTT. Translating it yields CASSKDREDSNQPQHF. The whole variable domain, remainder taken from reference TRBV5-1 and TRBJ1-5, is KAGVTQTPRYLIKTRGQQVTLSCSPISGHRSVSWYQQTPGQGLQFLFEYFSETQRNKGNFPGRFSGRQFSNSRSEMNVSTLELGDSALYLCASSKDREDSNQPQHFGDGTRLSIL.

This clonotype has just a few counts. This chain connects TRBV7-9 to TRBJ1-4; D is possibly TRBD1 (6 bases). The V and J ends lost 5 bases and 0 bases respectively, with 16 bases between them. The CDR3 consists of 17 residues. Germline V gene sequence: CDR1 SEHNR, CDR2 FQNEAQ (reference sequence). The CDR3 region is CASSPRPQGATNEKLFF. In DNA form, the CDR3 reads TGTGCCAGCAGCCCGCGACCACAGGGAGCAACTAATGAAAAACTGTTTTTT. The full variable domain, in which reference TRBV7-9 and TRBJ1-4 provide the parts outside the CDR3, is DTGVSQNPRHKITKRGQNVTFRCDPISEHNRLYWYRQTLGQGPEFLTYFQNEAQLEKSRLLSDRFSAERPKGSFSTLEIQRTEQGDSAMYLCASSPRPQGATNEKLFFGSGTQLSVL.

The rearrangement uses TRBV6-5 and TRBJ1-1, with TRBD1 as a possible D gene (6 bases). The germline gives CDR1 MNHEY, CDR2 SVGAGI. V gave up 2 bases and J gave up 3 bases, with 13 bases separating them. The CDR3 is 15 amino acids. The CDR3 reads CASSYGYREDTEAFF. The CDR3 DNA reads as TGTGCCAGCAGTTACGGCTACAGGGAAGACACTGAAGCTTTCTTT.

The chain has TRBV4-2 and TRBJ1-2; 8 bases align to TRBD1. Per the germline V gene, CDR1 is LGHNA and CDR2 is YNFKEQ. With 0 bases clipped from V and 0 bases from J, the junction kept 9 bases outside the gene matches. CDR3 length: 18 amino acids. The CDR3 protein is CASSQETGAGRSNYGYTF. For the CDR3, the DNA is TGTGCCAGCAGCCAAGAGACAGGGGCCGGTCGCTCTAACTATGGCTACACCTTC.

The J gene is TRBJ2-5, the V gene TRBV4-3; D possibly corresponds to TRBD2 (6 bases). CDR3 length equals 15 residues. The germline V gene has CDR1 LGHNA and CDR2 YSLEER. Trimming left V 1 base short and J 1 base short, with 10 bases between. This CDR3 reads CASSQGGGPQETQYF. The CDR3 region has the DNA TGCGCCAGCAGCCAAGGAGGAGGGCCCCAAGAGACCCAGTACTTC.

This clonotype has only a few counts. The rearrangement uses TRBV5-6 and TRBJ2-6; TRBD1 agrees at 9 bases. In germline, CDR1 is SGHDT, CDR2 YYEEEE. After removal of 4 bases from V and 0 bases from J, the junction contained 8 bases not matched to a gene. The CDR3 sequence is 18 residues long. The CDR3: CASSTGGTGSSGANVLTF. DNA of the CDR3: TGTGCCAGCAGCACTGGCGGGACAGGGAGCTCTGGGGCCAACGTCCTGACTTTC.

The table lists this clonotype with many counts. V usage is TRBV5-1 and J usage is TRBJ2-7; TRBD1 matches 9 bases. The CDR3 totals 14 residues. Germline loops: CDR1 SGHRS, CDR2 YFSETQ. The junction had 6 bases not matched to a gene; V was cut back by 7 bases and J by 1 base. As DNA, the CDR3 is TGCGCCAGCTCAGAGACAGGGGGTTCCTACGAGCAGTACGTC. Its translation is CASSETGGSYEQYV.

This clonotype was found many times. The chain recombines TRBV2 with TRBJ1-1; D is ambiguous. The germline gives CDR1 SNHLY, CDR2 FYNNEI. V was clipped by 9 bases and J by 1 base, with 9 bases between them. The CDR3 sequence is 12 residues long. This CDR3 reads CASLFANTEAFF. CDR3 nucleotides: TGTGCCAGTCTTTTTGCGAACACTGAAGCTTTCTTT.

This CDR3 reads CSASFGQYNSPLHF. Written as DNA, the CDR3 is TGCAGTGCTAGTTTTGGACAGTATAATTCACCCCTCCACTTT. V gene TRBV20-1 combines with J gene TRBJ1-6; TRBD1 might be the D (6 bases). The V and J ends lost 3 bases and 4 bases respectively, with 10 bases between them. This CDR3 spans 14 amino acids. Germline V gene sequence: CDR1 DFQATT, CDR2 SNEGSKA (reference sequence).

The chain carries TRBV24-1 and TRBJ2-2, with D unresolved. The CDR3 length is 14 residues. Germline V gene lookup returns CDR1 KGHDR and CDR2 SFDVKD. The V end was cut by 2 bases, the J end by 2 bases, with 5 bases between. CDR3 in amino acids: CATSDWINTGELFF. CDR3 DNA sequence: TGTGCCACCAGTGATTGGATCAACACCGGGGAGCTGTTTTTT.

The chain has TRBV7-2 and TRBJ1-1, with D tentatively TRBD1 (5 bases). The CDR3 length is 12 residues. V shed 5 bases and J shed 5 bases, with 9 bases lying between them. Germline V gives CDR1 SGHTA, CDR2 FQGNSA. CDR3 protein: CASSGGWTEAFF. CDR3 coding DNA: TGTGCCAGCAGCGGGGGATGGACTGAAGCTTTCTTT.

In this sample, this clonotype turned up a few times. The chain uses TRBV5-4 and TRBJ2-5; no clear D. Germline-derived CDR1 and CDR2 are SGHNT and YYREEE (reference sequence). The V end was cut by 3 bases, the J end by 2 bases, with 11 bases between. The CDR3 covers 14 residues. The CDR3 DNA follows: TGTGCCAGCAGCTCACCTTTGGGACAAGAGACCCAGTACTTC. This translates into CASSSPLGQETQYF.

The gene calls are TRBV6-5 and TRBJ2-5; unclear D gene. Trimming stripped 5 bases from V and 4 bases from J, with 17 bases between. The CDR3 totals 15 residues. The germline CDR1 and CDR2 sequences are MNHEY and SVGAGI. In DNA form, the CDR3 reads TGTGCCAGCAGTAGACTCCGGCAGGCCCGAGAGACCCAGTACTTC. Protein sequence: CASSRLRQARETQYF.

This chain links TRBV5-1 with TRBJ2-3, with D tentatively TRBD2 (5 bases). The CDR3 runs to 14 residues. CDR1 is SGHRS and CDR2 is YFSETQ in the germline V gene. The germline V and J ends were trimmed by 2 bases and 2 bases, with 9 bases remaining between them. Here the CDR3 DNA reads TGCGCCAGCAGCTTCGGGGATCACACAGATACGCAGTATTTT. Translated: CASSFGDHTDTQYF.

This clonotype came up a few times. This chain connects TRBV6-5 to TRBJ2-2; 8 bases are a match to TRBD1. Germline V gene data show CDR1 as MNHEY and CDR2 as SVGAGI. The CDR3 runs 15 residues. V lost 5 bases and J lost 7; bases outside the gene matches: 9. For the CDR3, the DNA is TGTGCCAGCAGTCCGGGACAGGTTCTCGTCGGGGAGCTGTTTTTT. This translates into CASSPGQVLVGELFF.

The chain uses TRBV11-2 and TRBJ1-2; possibly TRBD1 for D (6 bases). Germline V gives CDR1 SGHAT, CDR2 FQNNGV. Trimming removed 6 bases from V and 8 bases from J, with 19 bases in between. This CDR3 region has 14 residues. The DNA for the CDR3 is TGTGCCAGCAGGATAGCGGGGGCCCCGGGGGGCTACACCTTC. Translated: CASRIAGAPGGYTF. The full variable domain, rest sourced from reference TRBV11-2 and TRBJ1-2, is EAGVAQSPRYKIIEKRQSVAFWCNPISGHATLYWYQQILGQGPKLLIQFQNNGVVDDSQLPKDRFSAERLKGVDSTLKIQPAKLEDSAVYLCASRIAGAPGGYTFGSGTRLTVV.

This clonotype was seen a handful of times. The V gene is TRBV20-1, the J gene TRBJ2-1, with D perhaps matching TRBD1 or TRBD2 (5 bases each). This CDR3 is built from 15 residues. Germline assignment: CDR1 DFQATT and CDR2 SNEGSKA (reference sequence). V was clipped by 0 bases and J by 2 bases, with 11 bases between them. The CDR3 reads CSARDDRGTYNEQFF. The CDR3 region has the DNA TGCAGTGCTAGAGATGACCGGGGCACCTACAATGAGCAGTTCTTC.

There are a few counts of this clonotype. The chain employs TRBV12-3 or TRBV12-4 and TRBJ2-3; 7 positions agree with TRBD2. The CDR3 loop spans 15 amino acids. The J segment lost 1 base and the V segment lost 8 bases, leaving 9 bases of the junction unmatched. For the CDR3, the DNA is TGTGCCAGCCGACGCCTGGGGGGGGGCACAGATACGCAGTATTTT. It specifies CASRRLGGGTDTQYF.

Many counts were recorded for this clonotype. The V and J genes are TRBV29-1 and TRBJ1-1; 11 bases are shared with TRBD1. The V segment lost 7 bases and the J segment 0 bases; nucleotides outside the gene matches: 7. Germline CDR1 is SQVTM and CDR2 is ANQGSEA. This CDR3 contains 15 residues. The CDR3 sequence: CSGTGGWGMNTEAFF. The CDR3 DNA reads TGCAGCGGGACAGGGGGCTGGGGTATGAACACTGAAGCTTTCTTT.

This clonotype was counted a few times. The chain couples TRBV7-9 to TRBJ1-1; maybe TRBD1 (6 bases). CDR3 length: 14 amino acids. CDR1 and CDR2 from the germline V gene are SEHNR and FQNEAQ (reference sequence). V gave up 6 bases and J gave up 3 bases, with 14 bases separating them. The CDR3 DNA is TGTGCCAGCAGTTCCCAGGGGTTAGACACTGAAGCTTTCTTT. It encodes CASSSQGLDTEAFF.